The table lists the clone carrying this TCR beta chain with a few counts. Its target is not known. The data originate from a study of OX40 agonist ivuxolimab in advanced cancers. Study-wide context: Patients assigned to dose escalation were diagnosed with hepatocellular carcinoma, melanoma, renal cell or head and neck cancer. Among those treated, three patients had partial responses, one with hepatocellular carcinoma and two with cutaneous melanoma.

CDR1 is MDHEN, CDR2 SYDVKM, per germline. The junction had 7 bases not matched to a gene; V was cut back by 6 bases and J by 4 bases. The CDR3 is 14 amino acids. The timepoints at which blood was sampled were baseline, cycle 4 day 1, and cycle 7 day 1. Profiling relied on immunoSEQ multiplex PCR, and the TCRdb table lists in-frame clones only, not all of them. Of fewer than 35,000 clones listed, roughly nine tenths are singletons. Study-level points and caveats: In general, CD8+ T cells held more expanded clones than CD4+ did, on average.

The material sequenced was CD4+ or CD8+ T cells sorted from blood, taken in a trial of the OX40 agonist ivuxolimab. The sequence derives from an adult with an advanced solid tumor such as melanoma, head and neck, liver or kidney cancer. This chain links TRBV28 with TRBJ1-2; 8 bases align to TRBD1. The CDR3 spells CASRRGQAVYGYTF. The CDR3 DNA reads TGTGCCAGCAGAAGGGGACAGGCAGTCTATGGCTACACCTTC.